This entry concerns a single T cell receptor beta chain. Its antigen is still unknown. The data were obtained in a study of cytomegalovirus exposure and HLA in healthy donors. Study outcomes and limitations: TCR beta chains numbering under 200 were designated cytomegalovirus-associated. Among the CMV-associated chains, three were confirmed in vitro as specific for CMV antigens.

Measured with immunoSEQ multiplex PCR; TCRdb has only the in-frame clones, and not every one. The table records around 75,000 clones, 85% of them present only once. CDR3 length equals 14 residues. The germline V gene has CDR1 LNHDA and CDR2 SQIVND (reference sequence). V lost 5 bases to trimming and J lost 6 bases; unmatched junction nucleotides: 8. Sequenced input: PBMCs. This sequence joins TRBV19 and TRBJ1-2, with 8 positions matching TRBD1. This receptor was obtained from a man younger than 40 in good health and CMV-seronegative. Here the CDR3 reads CASSPDRDSHGYTF. In nucleotides, the CDR3 is TGTGCCAGTAGTCCGGACAGGGATAGCCATGGCTACACCTTC.